These 24 T cell receptor beta chains originate from one sample sequenced in a study of identical twins. TCRdb ran MiXCR on the 5' RACE reads and lists one entry per CDR3 protein. The data hold 140,000 to 150,000 distinct CDR3 sequences, with roughly 3.5% observed a single time. Sequences were obtained from memory T cells sorted from blood. The origin of the receptors is a man between 18 and 35 years old in good health.

This chain connects TRBV28 to TRBJ2-7; TRBD2 is a possible D gene (6 bases). Germline V gene sequence: CDR1 MDHEN, CDR2 SYDVKM. V lost 10 bases to trimming and J lost 2 bases, with 24 bases between them. The length of the CDR3 is 16 residues. CDR3 in amino acids: CAISGGAKRATYEQYF. The CDR3 DNA is TGTGCCATCAGCGGAGGGGCTAAGCGGGCGACCTACGAGCAGTACTTC.

This clonotype was detected ten times or more. The gene calls are TRBV14 and TRBJ2-5; D call uncertain. The V and J ends lost 4 bases and 1 base respectively, with 7 bases between them. The CDR3 covers 13 residues. CDR1 is SGHDN and CDR2 is FVKESK in the germline V gene. The CDR3 bases are TGTGCCAGCAGCCGGCAGCTCCAAGAGACCCAGTACTTC. It translates to CASSRQLQETQYF.

Ten or more counts support this clonotype. This chain connects TRBV15 to TRBJ2-5; TRBD2 is a possible D gene (6 bases). V lost 0 bases to trimming and J lost 1 base, with 12 bases between them. This CDR3 has 16 amino acids. Germline V gene data show CDR1 as LNHNV and CDR2 as YYDKDF (reference sequence). CDR3 loop: CATSRDLLATQETQYF. As DNA, the CDR3 is TGTGCCACCAGCAGAGATCTCCTAGCGACCCAAGAGACCCAGTACTTC.

This clonotype has only a few counts. The chain recombines TRBV7-2 with TRBJ2-5; weak D call: TRBD1 (5 bases). Germline values: CDR1 SGHTA, CDR2 FQGNSA. CDR3 length equals 15 residues. The V and J ends lost 1 base and 5 bases respectively, with 14 bases between them. The CDR3 sequence is CASSLGGRYGETQYF. CDR3 sequence (DNA): TGTGCCAGCAGCTTAGGGGGCAGGTACGGGGAGACCCAGTACTTC. Looking up the rest from reference TRBV7-2 and TRBJ2-5 gives the full variable domain: GAGVSQSPSNKVTEKGKDVELRCDPISGHTALYWYRQSLGQGLEFLIYFQGNSAPDKSGLPSDRFSAERTGGSVSTLTIQRTQQEDSAVYLCASSLGGRYGETQYFGPGTRLLVL.

Ten or more counts support this clonotype. The genes are TRBV27 and TRBJ2-1, with unresolved D. The CDR3 length is 11 residues. The germline V gene encodes CDR1 MNHEY and CDR2 SMNVEV (reference sequence). Trimming cost V 2 bases and J 9 bases, with 5 bases left between them. CDR3 sequence reads: CASSLRSEQFF. The CDR3 nucleotides read TGTGCCAGCAGTTTACGAAGTGAGCAGTTCTTC.

This clonotype was found a few times. J is TRBJ1-5 and V is TRBV11-2; 9 bases are shared with TRBD1. Losses at the gene ends were 1 base for V and 7 bases for J; bases not matched to a gene: 14. The CDR3 is 18 amino acids. CDR1 is SGHAT and CDR2 is FQNNGV in the germline V gene. Here the CDR3 DNA reads TGTGCCAGCAGCTTAGGGGGGGGACAGGGCATAAGCTGGCAGCCCCAGCATTTT. Its protein product is CASSLGGGQGISWQPQHF.

The CDR3 sequence is CASSRDIVKTQYF. The CDR3 DNA is TGTGCCAGCAGTCGGGACATCGTGAAGACCCAGTACTTC. V usage is TRBV12-3 or TRBV12-4 and J usage is TRBJ2-5, with a weak D call TRBD1 (6 bases). There are 13 residues in the CDR3. V was pared by 5 bases and J by 6 bases, with 13 bases between.

The V gene is TRBV10-3, the J gene TRBJ2-4; the D gene is possibly TRBD2 (6 bases). The ends were cut back, 10 bases at V and 5 bases at J, with 27 bases in the middle. The V gene's germline CDR1 is ENHRY and CDR2 SYGVKD. This CDR3 contains 17 residues. The chain's CDR3 is CATRRRGGGVSENIQYF. The CDR3 coding sequence is TGTGCCACCCGGCGGAGGGGTGGCGGGGTCAGCGAAAACATTCAGTACTTC.

This clonotype was found many times. This chain connects TRBV5-5 to TRBJ2-1, with TRBD1 matching 7 bases. Germline V gene lookup returns CDR1 SGHKS and CDR2 YYEKEE (reference sequence). Trimming took 5 bases from V and 6 from J; bases not matched to a gene: 8. The CDR3 is 14 amino acids. CDR3 bases: TGTGCCAGCAGGCTCCACAGGGGCTCCAATGAGCAGTTCTTC. This encodes CASRLHRGSNEQFF.

This clonotype was counted at least ten times. The gene calls are TRBV20-1 and TRBJ2-4, with a weak D call TRBD2 (6 bases). Trimming stripped 0 bases from V and 2 bases from J, with 11 bases between. Germline lookup yields CDR1 DFQATT and CDR2 SNEGSKA (reference sequence). The CDR3 totals 15 residues. The CDR3 coding sequence is TGCAGTGCTAGAGACCCCGGGACTTCCAAAAACATTCAGTACTTC. Residues: CSARDPGTSKNIQYF.

Only a few counts were recorded for this clonotype. The chain uses TRBV11-2 and TRBJ2-1; 9 bases are a match to TRBD1. J lost 9 bases, V lost 3 bases, and 12 bases had no gene match. Germline-derived CDR1 and CDR2 are SGHAT and FQNNGV. The CDR3 runs 16 residues. Here the CDR3 reads CASSFEVGTGFGEQFF. The CDR3 DNA reads as TGTGCCAGCAGCTTCGAAGTAGGGACAGGGTTCGGTGAGCAGTTCTTC.

At least ten counts were recorded for this clonotype. CDR3 nucleotide sequence: TGCGCCAGCAGCCAAGATCCACTACGTCTTGGCAAGCAGTATTTT. Translation gives CASSQDPLRLGKQYF. The rearrangement uses TRBV4-3 and TRBJ2-3, with D unclear. The germline V gene has CDR1 LGHNA and CDR2 YSLEER. V lost 0 bases to trimming and J lost 11 bases, with 18 bases between them. There are 15 residues in the CDR3.

This clonotype was seen repeatedly, ten times or more. This sequence joins TRBV13 and TRBJ2-4, with D uncertain. CDR3 length: 18 amino acids. Trimming shortened V by 5 bases and J by 1 base, and 21 bases separated the two germline ends. Per germline, CDR1 PRHDT and CDR2 FYEKMQ (reference sequence). CDR3 nucleotide sequence: TGTGCCAGCAGCAGACCTATGTCCGCCGATCGGGCCAAAAACATTCAGTACTTC. As protein: CASSRPMSADRAKNIQYF.

This clonotype was seen repeatedly, ten times or more. This rearrangement joins TRBV5-6 to TRBJ2-7; the match to TRBD2 covers 12 bases. Germline V gene data show CDR1 as SGHDT and CDR2 as YYEEEE. With 3 bases clipped from V and 5 bases from J, the junction kept 12 bases outside the gene matches. This CDR3 has 17 amino acids. The CDR3 loop reads CASSSRLAGDLRDEQYV. Here the CDR3 DNA reads TGTGCCAGCAGCTCCAGACTAGCGGGAGACCTAAGGGACGAGCAGTACGTC.

Many counts were recorded for this clonotype. The chain has TRBV6-4 and TRBJ2-6; 7 bases match TRBD2. J was trimmed by 4 bases and V by 0 bases; bases with no gene match: 3. The CDR3 runs to 16 residues. Germline lookup yields CDR1 MRHNA and CDR2 SNTAGT. The CDR3: CASSDSSGAGANVLTF. CDR3 coding DNA: TGTGCCAGCAGTGACTCGAGCGGGGCCGGGGCCAACGTCCTGACTTTC.

V usage is TRBV7-9 and J usage is TRBJ2-1; possible D gene TRBD2, 5 bases. Between the trimmed V and J ends, which lost 5 bases and 2 bases, there was a span of 13 bases. The germline gives CDR1 SEHNR, CDR2 FQNEAQ (reference sequence). The CDR3 is 15 residues long. The CDR3 bases are TGTGCCAGCAGCGCGACGTCGGGGACCTACAATGAGCAGTTCTTC. Its protein product is CASSATSGTYNEQFF.

At least ten counts were recorded for this clonotype. This sequence joins TRBV27 and TRBJ2-7; TRBD1 agrees at 7 bases. Germline loops: CDR1 MNHEY, CDR2 SMNVEV (reference sequence). The CDR3 sequence is 15 residues long. V lost 0 bases and J lost 1; bases outside the gene matches: 3. Here the CDR3 reads CASSLSRDSSYEQYF. CDR3 coding DNA: TGTGCCAGCAGTTTATCCCGGGACAGTTCCTACGAGCAGTACTTC.

The rearrangement joins TRBV11-2 to TRBJ2-2, with 10 positions matching TRBD2. V gave up 5 bases and J gave up 7 bases; unmatched junction bases: 16. Germline-derived CDR1 and CDR2 are SGHAT and FQNNGV. CDR3 length: 18 amino acids. In DNA, the CDR3 is TGTGCCAGCAGCCCTGGATTCGCAAGCGGGAGGGCCGACGGGGAGCTGTTTTTT. Its protein product is CASSPGFASGRADGELFF.

This clonotype was picked up many times. CDR3 sequence: CASSPDRLAEVNEQFF. In nucleotides, the CDR3 is TGTGCCAGCTCACCTGACCGACTAGCGGAAGTCAATGAGCAGTTCTTC. The chain couples TRBV18 to TRBJ2-1; 9 nucleotides agree with TRBD2. The trim removed 3 bases at V and 6 bases at J, leaving 9 bases unmatched. CDR1 KGHSH and CDR2 LQKENI come from the germline V gene. The CDR3 has 16 amino acids.

The chain couples TRBV6-2 or TRBV6-3 to TRBJ2-5; D is ambiguous. CDR1 is MNHEY, CDR2 SVGEGT, per germline. The CDR3 is made up of 12 amino acids. Trimming cost V 2 bases and J 5 bases, with 6 bases left between them. The CDR3 DNA reads TGTGCCAGCAGTTACATAGGGGAGACCCAGTACTTC. Residues: CASSYIGETQYF.

The table lists this clonotype with many counts. The rearrangement uses TRBV20-1 and TRBJ2-4, with TRBD1 matching 11 bases. The CDR3 totals 13 residues. Germline CDR1 reads DFQATT; CDR2 reads SNEGSKA (reference sequence). V lost 5 bases to trimming and J lost 7 bases; unmatched junction nucleotides: 4. DNA for the CDR3: TGCAGTGCTGGACAGGGGGCGAGGAACATTCAGTACTTC. It specifies CSAGQGARNIQYF.

This clonotype was observed at least ten times. CDR3 coding DNA: TGTGCCAGCTCACCCGAACGACAGGGACGCGAGCAGTACTTC. Amino acids: CASSPERQGREQYF. This rearrangement joins TRBV18 to TRBJ2-7; 7 nucleotides agree with TRBD1. V shed 3 bases, J shed 6 bases, and the junction held 8 bases outside the gene matches. The CDR3 has 14 residues. Germline CDR1 and CDR2: KGHSH and LQKENI. The complete variable domain, with remaining parts taken from reference TRBV18 and TRBJ2-7, reads NAGVMQNPRHLVRRRGQEARLRCSPMKGHSHVYWYRQLPEEGLKFMVYLQKENIIDESGMPKERFSAEFPKEGPSILRIQQVVRGDSAAYFCASSPERQGREQYFGPGTRLTVT.

Many counts were recorded for this clonotype. The chain couples TRBV9 to TRBJ2-3; 8 bases agree with TRBD1. Germline CDR1 reads SGDLS; CDR2 reads YYNGEE. The V and J ends lost 3 bases and 1 base, in that order; junction bases with no gene match: 4. This CDR3 has 15 amino acids. For the CDR3, the DNA is TGTGCCAGCAGCGCCCCGGACAGGGGCACAGATACGCAGTATTTT. Protein product: CASSAPDRGTDTQYF.

The table lists this clonotype with many counts. V is TRBV20-1 and J is TRBJ2-3; no firm D call. With 0 bases removed from V and 6 bases from J, the gap between germline ends came to 22 bases. Germline CDR1 is DFQATT and CDR2 is SNEGSKA (reference sequence). The CDR3 extends over 17 amino acids. CDR3 loop: CSARDVGVSGPGDTQYF. The CDR3 bases are TGCAGTGCTAGAGATGTTGGCGTCTCCGGACCTGGGGATACGCAGTATTTT.